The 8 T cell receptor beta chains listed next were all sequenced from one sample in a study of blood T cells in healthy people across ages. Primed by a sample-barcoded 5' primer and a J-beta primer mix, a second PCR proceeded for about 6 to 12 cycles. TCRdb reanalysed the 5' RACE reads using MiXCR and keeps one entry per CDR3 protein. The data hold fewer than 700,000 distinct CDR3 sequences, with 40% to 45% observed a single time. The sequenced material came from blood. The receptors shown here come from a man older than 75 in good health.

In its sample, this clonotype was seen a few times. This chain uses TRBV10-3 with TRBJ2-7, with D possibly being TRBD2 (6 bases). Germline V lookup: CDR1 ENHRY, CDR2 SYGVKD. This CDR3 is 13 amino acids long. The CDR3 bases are TGTGCAACAGGCGGGACCCAGTCCTACGAGCAGTACTTC. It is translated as CATGGTQSYEQYF.

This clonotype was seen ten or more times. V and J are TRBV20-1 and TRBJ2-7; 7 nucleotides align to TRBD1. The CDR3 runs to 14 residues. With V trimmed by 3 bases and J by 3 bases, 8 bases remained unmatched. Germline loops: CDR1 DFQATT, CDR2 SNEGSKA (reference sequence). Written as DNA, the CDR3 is TGCAGTGCTAGGACGACAGGGAAGGTCTACGAGCAGTACTTC. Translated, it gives CSARTTGKVYEQYF.

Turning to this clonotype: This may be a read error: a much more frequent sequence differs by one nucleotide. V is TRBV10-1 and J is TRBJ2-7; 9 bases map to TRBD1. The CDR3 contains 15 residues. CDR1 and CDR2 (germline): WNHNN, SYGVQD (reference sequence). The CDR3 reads CAGRASRDRAAEQYF. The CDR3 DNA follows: TGCGCCGGCAGAGCCTCCCGGGACAGGGCCGCCGAGCAGTACTTC.

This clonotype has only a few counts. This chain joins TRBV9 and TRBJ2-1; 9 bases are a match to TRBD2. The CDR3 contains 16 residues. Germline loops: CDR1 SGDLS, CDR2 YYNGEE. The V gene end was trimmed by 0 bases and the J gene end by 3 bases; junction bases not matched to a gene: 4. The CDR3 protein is CASSVETSGLYNEQFF. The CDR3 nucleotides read TGTGCCAGCAGCGTAGAGACTAGCGGTCTCTACAATGAGCAGTTCTTC.

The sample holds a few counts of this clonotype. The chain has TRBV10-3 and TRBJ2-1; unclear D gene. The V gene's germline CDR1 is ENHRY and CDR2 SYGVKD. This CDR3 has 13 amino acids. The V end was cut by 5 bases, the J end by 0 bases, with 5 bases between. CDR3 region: CAISTDSYNEQFF. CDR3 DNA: TGTGCCATCAGTACCGACTCCTACAATGAGCAGTTCTTC.

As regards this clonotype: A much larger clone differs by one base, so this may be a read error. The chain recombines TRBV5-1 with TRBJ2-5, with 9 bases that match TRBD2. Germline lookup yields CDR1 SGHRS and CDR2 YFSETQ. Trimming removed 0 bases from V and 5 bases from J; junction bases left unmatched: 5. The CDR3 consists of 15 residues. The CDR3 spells CASSLERAGGETQYF. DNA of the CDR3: TGCGCCAGCAGCTTGGAACGAGCGGGGGGCGAGACCCAGTACTTC.

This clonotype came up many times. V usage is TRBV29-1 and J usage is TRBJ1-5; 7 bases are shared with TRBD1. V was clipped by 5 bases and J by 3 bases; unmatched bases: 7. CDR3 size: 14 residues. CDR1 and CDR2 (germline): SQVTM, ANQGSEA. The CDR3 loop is CSVHTGDVNQPQHF. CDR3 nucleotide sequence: TGCAGCGTTCATACAGGGGACGTCAATCAGCCCCAGCATTTT. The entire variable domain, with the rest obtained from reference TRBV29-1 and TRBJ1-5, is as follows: SAVISQKPSRDICQRGTSLTIQCQVDSQVTMMFWYRQQPGQSLTLIATANQGSEATYESGFVIDKFPISRPNLTFSTLTVSNMSPEDSSIYLCSVHTGDVNQPQHFGDGTRLSIL.

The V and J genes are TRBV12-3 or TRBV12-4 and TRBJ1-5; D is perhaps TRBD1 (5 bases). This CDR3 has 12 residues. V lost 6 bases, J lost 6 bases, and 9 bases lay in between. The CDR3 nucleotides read TGTGCCAGCAGCATTGGGGGTCAGCCCCAGCATTTT. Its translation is CASSIGGQPQHF.